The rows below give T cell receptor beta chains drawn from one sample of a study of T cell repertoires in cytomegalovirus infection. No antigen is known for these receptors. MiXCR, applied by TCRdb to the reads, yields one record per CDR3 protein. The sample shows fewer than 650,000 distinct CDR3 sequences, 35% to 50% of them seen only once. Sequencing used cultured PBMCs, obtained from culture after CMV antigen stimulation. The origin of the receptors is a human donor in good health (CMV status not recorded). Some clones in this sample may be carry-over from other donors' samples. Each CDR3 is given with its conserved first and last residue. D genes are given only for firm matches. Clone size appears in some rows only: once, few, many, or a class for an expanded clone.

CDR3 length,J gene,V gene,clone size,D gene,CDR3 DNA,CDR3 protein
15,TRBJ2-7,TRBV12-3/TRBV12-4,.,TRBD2,TGTGCCAGCAGTTTATATCTCGGGGGGACCTACGAGCAGTACTTC,CASSLYLGGTYEQYF
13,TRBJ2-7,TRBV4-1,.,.,TGCGCCAGCAGCCCCACCGCGGGGCGCGAGCAGTACTTC,CASSPTAGREQYF
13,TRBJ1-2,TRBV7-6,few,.,TGTGCCAGCAGCCCCGACATAGTCGGTGGCTACACCTTC,CASSPDIVGGYTF
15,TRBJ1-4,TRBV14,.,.,TGTGCCAGCAGCCCAGGACAGCCAACTAATGAAAAACTGTTTTTT,CASSPGQPTNEKLFF
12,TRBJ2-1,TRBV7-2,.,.,TGTGCCAGCAGCCACCCTGGGGGTGAGCAGTTCTTC,CASSHPGGEQFF
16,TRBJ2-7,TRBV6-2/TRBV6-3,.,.,TGTGCCAGCAGTTACCCGAGGGGAAGTGGATACTACGAGCAGTACTTC,CASSYPRGSGYYEQYF
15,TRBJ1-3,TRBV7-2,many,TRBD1,TGTGCCAGCAGCTTAGCGTTAGGACAGGGGGACACCATATATTTT,CASSLALGQGDTIYF
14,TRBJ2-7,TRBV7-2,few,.,TGTGCCAGCAGCTTAGTATCGTTCCGATACGAGCAGTACTTC,CASSLVSFRYEQYF
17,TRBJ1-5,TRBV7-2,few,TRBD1,TGTGCCAGCAGCTTGACAGGGGTCGGCTATAGCAATCAGCCCCAGCATTTT,CASSLTGVGYSNQPQHF
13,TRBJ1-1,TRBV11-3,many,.,TGTGCCAGCAGCTTAGACGGGGGCACTGAAGCTTTCTTT,CASSLDGGTEAFF
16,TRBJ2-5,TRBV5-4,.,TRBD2,TGTGCCAGCAGCTTGGGGGAGGGTAAGGGGAGGGAGACCCAGTACTTC,CASSLGEGKGRETQYF
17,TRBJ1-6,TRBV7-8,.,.,TGTGCCAGCAGTCACCGACGGATTAGCTCCTATAATTCACCCCTCCACTTT,CASSHRRISSYNSPLHF
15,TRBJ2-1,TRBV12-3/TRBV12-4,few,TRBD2,TGTGCCAGCAGTCCTGGACTAGCGTCGCCCCATGAGCAGTTCTTC,CASSPGLASPHEQFF
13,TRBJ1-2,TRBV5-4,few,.,TGTGCCAGCAGCTTGATGGGGATCTATGGCTACACCTTC,CASSLMGIYGYTF
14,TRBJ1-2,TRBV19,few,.,TGTGCCAGTAGTATCGGGCAGAGCCACTATGGCTACACCTTC,CASSIGQSHYGYTF
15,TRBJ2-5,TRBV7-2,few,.,TGTGCCAGCAGTCGCAGGGCGTCCCCCCAAGAGACCCAGTACTTC,CASSRRASPQETQYF
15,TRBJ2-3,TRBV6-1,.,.,TGTGCCAGCAGCCGCAGACCGACAAGCACAGATACGCAGTATTTT,CASSRRPTSTDTQYF
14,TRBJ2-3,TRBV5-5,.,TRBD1,TGTGCCAGCAGCTTCGGACAGGTGGTCGATACGCAGTATTTT,CASSFGQVVDTQYF
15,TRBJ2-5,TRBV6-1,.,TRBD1,TGTGCCAGCAGCCCACAGGGGGCAAGGCAAGAGACCCAGTACTTC,CASSPQGARQETQYF
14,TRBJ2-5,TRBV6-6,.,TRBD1,TGTGCCAGCAGACTGGGGACAGCCCAAGAGACCCAGTACTTC,CASRLGTAQETQYF
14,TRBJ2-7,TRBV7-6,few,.,TGTGCCAGCAGCGCCGACTGGGAGTCCTACGAGCAGTACTTC,CASSADWESYEQYF
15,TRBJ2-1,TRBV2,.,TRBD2,TGTGCCAGCAGTGTCAGCGGGGGGGCTTGGTATGAGCAGTTCTTC,CASSVSGGAWYEQFF
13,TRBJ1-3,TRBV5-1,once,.,TGCGCCAGCAGCTTATTTCCTGGAAACACCATATATTTT,CASSLFPGNTIYF
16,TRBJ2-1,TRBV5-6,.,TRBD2,TGTGCCAGCAGCACACGACTAAGCGGGAGGTGGGATGAGCAGTTCTTC,CASSTRLSGRWDEQFF
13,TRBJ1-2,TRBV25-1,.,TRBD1,TGTGCCAGCAAAGGACAGGGGGTTTATGGCTACACCTTC,CASKGQGVYGYTF
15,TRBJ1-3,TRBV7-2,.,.,TGTGCCAGCAGCTTAGCGCGGGCAGGCGGAAACACCATATATTTT,CASSLARAGGNTIYF
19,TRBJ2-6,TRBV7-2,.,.,TGTGCCAGCAGCCCTAGAAGGGGGGCCTTTGTCTCTGGGGCCAACGTCCTGACTTTC,CASSPRRGAFVSGANVLTF
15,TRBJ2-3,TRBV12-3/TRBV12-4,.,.,TGTGCCAGCGTCAGTTGGCGGGGCGCTACTAATACGCAGTATTTT,CASVSWRGATNTQYF
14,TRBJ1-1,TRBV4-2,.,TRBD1,TGTGCCAGCAGCCAAGCTAACAGGGGGCTTGAAGCTTTCTTT,CASSQANRGLEAFF
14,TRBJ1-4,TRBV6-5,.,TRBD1,TGTGCCAGCGGCAGCCGGGACAGTAATGAAAAACTGTTTTTT,CASGSRDSNEKLFF
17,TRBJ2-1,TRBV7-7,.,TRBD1,TGTGCCAGCAGCTCACCCTCAGCGACAGGGCCCTACAATGAGCAGTTCTTC,CASSSPSATGPYNEQFF
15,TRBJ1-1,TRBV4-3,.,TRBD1,TGCGCCAGCAGCCAAGCACAGGGGGCGAGTACTGAAGCTTTCTTT,CASSQAQGASTEAFF
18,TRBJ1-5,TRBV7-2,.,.,TGTGCCAGCAGCTTAGTGGGCTGGGGGATGTCGGGCAATCAGCCCCAGCATTTT,CASSLVGWGMSGNQPQHF
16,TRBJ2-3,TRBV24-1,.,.,TGTGCCACCTTATCAGGGTTCCCACACTCCCCAGATACGCAGTATTTT,CATLSGFPHSPDTQYF
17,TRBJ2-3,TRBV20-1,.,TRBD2,TGCAGTGCTAGAGACCTCCGGCTAGCGGGATCCACAGATACGCAGTATTTT,CSARDLRLAGSTDTQYF
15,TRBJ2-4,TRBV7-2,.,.,TGTGCCAGCAGCTCGAGTGCCGCACTTGGGAACATTCAGTACTTC,CASSSSAALGNIQYF
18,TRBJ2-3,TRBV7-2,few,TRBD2,TGTGCCAGCAGCTCTCGACTAGCGGGAGGACGTAGCACAGATACGCAGTATTTT,CASSSRLAGGRSTDTQYF
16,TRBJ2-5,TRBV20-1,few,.,TGCAGTGCTAGAGTGTTAAGGTCCGGGGCGCAAGAGACCCAGTACTTC,CSARVLRSGAQETQYF
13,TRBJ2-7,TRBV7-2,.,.,TGTGCCAGCGCTCGCGGCTTCTCCTACGAGCAGTACTTC,CASARGFSYEQYF
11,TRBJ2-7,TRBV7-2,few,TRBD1,TGTGCCAGCACCAACGGACAGGCGCAGTACTTC,CASTNGQAQYF
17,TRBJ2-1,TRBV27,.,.,TGTGCCAGCAGTTTATCAGTGGTGCAACCCTCCTACAATGAGCAGTTCTTC,CASSLSVVQPSYNEQFF
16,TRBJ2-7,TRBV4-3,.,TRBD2,TGCGCCAGCAGCCCGGGGGGGGCGGCGGGAGGGATAGAGCAGTACTTC,CASSPGGAAGGIEQYF
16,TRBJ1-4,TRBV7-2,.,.,TGTGCCAGCAGCTTAGTTGTCACCGCACAAAATGAAAAACTGTTTTTT,CASSLVVTAQNEKLFF
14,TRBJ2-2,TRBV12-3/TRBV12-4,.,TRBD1,TGTGCCAGCAGTTTAGGACAGGGCAACGGGGAGCTGTTTTTT,CASSLGQGNGELFF
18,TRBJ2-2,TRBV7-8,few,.,TGTGCCAGCAGCTTAGGGGGACCCCGAGTCGGTCGGACCGGGGAGCTGTTTTTT,CASSLGGPRVGRTGELFF
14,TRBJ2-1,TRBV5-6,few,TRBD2,TGTGCCAGCAGCTATTTAGCGGGAAGAAATGAGCAGTTCTTC,CASSYLAGRNEQFF
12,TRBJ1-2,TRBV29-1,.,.,TGCAGCGTTGAACAGTCCTACTATGGCTACACCTTC,CSVEQSYYGYTF
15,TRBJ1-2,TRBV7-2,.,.,TGTGCCAGCAGCCAACAAGGGGGGTCGGCCTATGGCTACACCTTC,CASSQQGGSAYGYTF
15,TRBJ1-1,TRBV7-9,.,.,TGTGCCAGCAGCTTCCACATAGGGGGGAACACTGAAGCTTTCTTT,CASSFHIGGNTEAFF
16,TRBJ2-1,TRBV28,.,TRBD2,TGTGCCAGCAGTTTTCTAGCGGGGGGGCCCGACAATGAGCAGTTCTTC,CASSFLAGGPDNEQFF
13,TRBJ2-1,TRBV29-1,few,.,TGCAGCGTGCAGTCCGGCGCCTACAATGAGCAGTTCTTC,CSVQSGAYNEQFF
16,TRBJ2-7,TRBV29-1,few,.,TGCAGCGTTGGATTTGGGGTCAGTAGAATACCCTACGAGCAGTACTTC,CSVGFGVSRIPYEQYF
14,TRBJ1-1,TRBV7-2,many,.,TGTGCCAGCAGCTTAGTATCGGGGGGGACTGAAGCTTTCTTT,CASSLVSGGTEAFF
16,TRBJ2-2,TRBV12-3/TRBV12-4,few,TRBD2,TGTGCCAGCAGTTTCCGGGGACTAGCGGGAGCGGGGGAGCTGTTTTTT,CASSFRGLAGAGELFF